The clone carrying this TCR beta chain turned up a few times. What it binds is not known. This entry is derived from a study of T cell repertoires in cytomegalovirus infection. Study overall: Matching HLA type and CMV infection were both indicated by public TCR beta signatures.

Via MiXCR, TCRdb re-called the reads, giving one row per CDR3 protein. The data show approximately 43,000 distinct CDR3 sequences, 20% seen once. Sequenced material: PBMCs, sequenced either directly or after in vitro stimulation (not recorded which). The TCR comes from a human donor in good health (CMV status not recorded). Some clones in this sample may be carry-over from other donors' samples.

CDR3 region: CASSQDPRDTGELFF. In DNA, the CDR3 is TGCGCCAGCAGCCAAGATCCCAGGGACACCGGGGAGCTGTTTTTT. The J gene is TRBJ2-2, the V gene TRBV4-3, with a possible D match to TRBD1 (5 bases). CDR1 and CDR2 (germline): LGHNA, YSLEER. This CDR3 comprises 15 residues. The V end lost 0 bases, the J end lost 3 bases, and 8 bases lay between the germline ends.